One and the same sample provided the 6 T cell receptor beta chains below, sequenced in a study of cytomegalovirus exposure and HLA in healthy donors. TCRdb's copy holds only in-frame clones and misses some; the assay was immunoSEQ multiplex PCR. The sample records roughly 77,000 clones, about 95% being singletons. Sequences were obtained from PBMCs. These receptors originate from a woman aged 18 to 35 in good health and CMV-seronegative.

The genes are TRBV29-1 and TRBJ1-2; 9 nucleotides match TRBD1. Germline V gene data show CDR1 as SQVTM and CDR2 as ANQGSEA. The V and J ends lost 3 bases and 4 bases, in that order; junction bases with no gene match: 9. The CDR3 is made up of 15 amino acids. The chain's CDR3 is CSVDLTGTGTYGYTF. The CDR3 DNA is TGCAGCGTTGATTTAACCGGGACAGGGACCTATGGCTACACCTTC. Complete variable domain (other parts from reference TRBV29-1 and TRBJ1-2): SAVISQKPSRDICQRGTSLTIQCQVDSQVTMMFWYRQQPGQSLTLIATANQGSEATYESGFVIDKFPISRPNLTFSTLTVSNMSPEDSSIYLCSVDLTGTGTYGYTFGSGTRLTVV.

This chain links TRBV10-1 with TRBJ2-5; 8 nucleotides line up with TRBD2. The CDR3 loop spans 16 amino acids. J was trimmed by 4 bases and V by 0 bases; bases with no gene match: 7. Germline CDR1 reads WNHNN; CDR2 reads SYGVQD (reference sequence). The CDR3 region is CASSESPGLVRETQYF. The CDR3 nucleotides read TGCGCCAGCAGTGAGTCACCGGGACTAGTCAGAGAGACCCAGTACTTC.

V gene TRBV27 combines with J gene TRBJ1-5; 8 positions agree with TRBD1. CDR1 is MNHEY, CDR2 SMNVEV, per germline (reference sequence). This CDR3 spans 15 amino acids. J gave up 0 bases and V 5 bases, and 3 bases lay outside the gene matches. The CDR3 region has the DNA TGTGCCAGCAGTACAGGGGGTTATAGCAATCAGCCCCAGCATTTT. Translated: CASSTGGYSNQPQHF.

The chain is built from TRBV20-1 and TRBJ2-3; no clear D. Germline assignment: CDR1 DFQATT and CDR2 SNEGSKA (reference sequence). Trimming took off 3 bases at V and 6 bases at J, with 7 bases between the two ends. CDR3 length: 11 amino acids. The CDR3 reads CSASGFDTQYF. CDR3 DNA sequence: TGCAGTGCTAGCGGTTTCGATACGCAGTATTTT.

This clone was observed once. The CDR3 bases are TGCAGCGCGGGGACTAGACAGACCGGGGAGCTGTTTTTT. Its protein product is CSAGTRQTGELFF. This chain joins TRBV29-1 and TRBJ2-2; TRBD2 aligns across 8 bases. Germline lookup yields CDR1 SQVTM and CDR2 ANQGSEA. Unmatched junction bases numbered 6, after V lost 7 bases and J lost 5 bases. The CDR3 sequence is 13 residues long.

This sequence joins TRBV5-1 and TRBJ2-7; 10 bases align to TRBD2. V lost 2 bases and J lost 6; bases outside the gene matches: 2. Germline V gene sequence: CDR1 SGHRS, CDR2 YFSETQ. The CDR3 covers 13 residues. The CDR3 region is CASSLSGRGEQYF. CDR3 coding DNA: TGCGCCAGCAGCTTAAGCGGGAGGGGCGAGCAGTACTTC.